This T cell receptor (beta chain) was documented in a study of cytomegalovirus exposure and HLA in healthy donors. Study outcomes and limitations: There were reportedly fewer N-insertions in an Asian-associated ancestry cluster than the roughly 670-donor mean, in a later analysis. In a later analysis, parvovirus B19, influenza, CMV and Epstein-Barr virus appeared linked to several top co-occurrence clusters.

V shed 6 bases, J shed 4 bases, and the junction held 9 bases outside the gene matches. CDR1 is SQVTM, CDR2 ANQGSEA, per germline. This CDR3 contains 13 residues. Concerning this clone: What it recognizes is unknown.

PCR involved 60 Vbeta and 13 Jbeta primers. Produced via immunoSEQ multiplex PCR; TCRdb's table is partial and in-frame only. Of under 110,000 clones detected, 70% to 75% appear once; the ten largest clones hold 2.5% to 3.5%. This receptor was obtained from a female donor in good health and CMV-seronegative. The material sequenced was PBMCs. The J gene is TRBJ2-7, the V gene TRBV29-1, with 7 bases lining up with TRBD2. The CDR3 DNA follows: TGCAGCGTGGGGTGGGGCGGGAGTTACGAGCAGTACTTC. Amino acids: CSVGWGGSYEQYF.